A single sample is the source of the 10 T cell receptor beta chains below, sequenced in a study of blood T cell repertoires in COVID-19. TCRdb's copy holds only in-frame clones and misses some; the assay was immunoSEQ multiplex PCR. Seen here are 55,000 to 80,000 clones, roughly 80% observed once, and the top ten hold around a sixth. Material: peripheral blood. Receptors were obtained from a man in his 60s with acute or convalescent COVID-19.

This clone showed up just once. This chain connects TRBV6-1 to TRBJ1-6, with TRBD1 matching over 7 bases. Germline-derived CDR1 and CDR2 are MNHNS and SASEGT. The CDR3 runs 14 residues. The ends lost 1 base at V and 11 bases at J; junction bases unmatched: 5. The CDR3 DNA follows: TGTGCCAGCAGTGAAGGAAGGGGGCGCACACCCCTCCACTTT. Translated, it gives CASSEGRGRTPLHF.

This clone was seen more than once but under ten times. V usage is TRBV5-1 and J usage is TRBJ2-7; TRBD1 aligns across 8 bases. J gave up 3 bases and V 4 bases, and 6 bases lay outside the gene matches. The CDR3 is 14 residues long. Germline V gene data show CDR1 as SGHRS and CDR2 as YFSETQ. DNA for the CDR3: TGCGCCAGCAGCCACCGGGACAGGAGCTACGAGCAGTACTTC. Translated: CASSHRDRSYEQYF.

This clone has a single count. This sequence joins TRBV6-2 or TRBV6-3 and TRBJ1-2; TRBD1 agrees at 7 bases. The CDR3 runs 12 residues. V trimming: 5 bases; J trimming: 12 bases; junction bases outside the gene matches: 9. Germline CDR1 reads MNHEY; CDR2 reads SVGEGT. CDR3 sequence: CASSPHRGSHTF. The CDR3 DNA reads TGTGCCAGCAGTCCCCACAGGGGCTCCCACACCTTC.

The CDR3: CASSWEPTPNQPQHF. CDR3 coding DNA: TGTGCCAGCAGCTGGGAGCCTACTCCAAATCAGCCCCAGCATTTT. This chain links TRBV28 with TRBJ1-5, with D uncertain. V was clipped by 6 bases and J by 4 bases, with 16 bases between them. The CDR3 consists of 15 residues. CDR1 and CDR2 (germline): MDHEN, SYDVKM.

This clone was detected only once. V gene TRBV15 combines with J gene TRBJ2-7, with 8 bases matching TRBD1. The germline CDR1 and CDR2 sequences are LNHNV and YYDKDF (reference sequence). The ends lost 2 bases at V and 0 bases at J; junction bases unmatched: 18. CDR3 length: 20 residues. The DNA for the CDR3 is TGTGCCACCAGCAGACGAAGATGGGCAGGGGGCCTTACTGGCTCCTACGAGCAGTACTTC. This codes for CATSRRRWAGGLTGSYEQYF.

This sequence joins TRBV9 and TRBJ2-3; 7 nucleotides match TRBD2. The CDR3 has 16 residues. Germline assignment: CDR1 SGDLS and CDR2 YYNGEE. Germline trimming cut 1 base from V and 3 bases from J; bases unmatched to any gene: 8. The DNA for the CDR3 is TGTGCCAGCAGCGTAAGTAGCGGGCCCTCAACAGATACGCAGTATTTT. It encodes CASSVSSGPSTDTQYF.

The chain is built from TRBV29-1 and TRBJ2-2; possible D gene TRBD1, 5 bases. V was shortened by 7 bases and J by 0 bases, with 18 bases between the two germline ends. Germline CDR1 SQVTM, CDR2 ANQGSEA. This CDR3 region has 16 residues. Written as DNA, the CDR3 is TGCAGCGCTACCACAGGAACTGTCGCGAACACCGGGGAGCTGTTTTTT. It specifies CSATTGTVANTGELFF.

In this sample, this clone turned up once. This chain connects TRBV7-9 to TRBJ2-1; 14 bases match TRBD2. Germline CDR1 reads SEHNR; CDR2 reads FQNEAQ (reference sequence). Losses at the gene ends were 8 bases for V and 9 bases for J; bases not matched to a gene: 15. This CDR3 comprises 17 residues. In DNA, the CDR3 is TGTGCCAGCCTCAAGGGTCCCGGGACTAGCGGGGGCAGTGAGCAGTTCTTC. Translation: CASLKGPGTSGGSEQFF.

The gene calls are TRBV5-1 and TRBJ2-7, with 11 bases aligning to TRBD2. From germline, CDR1 is SGHRS and CDR2 YFSETQ. This CDR3 spans 15 amino acids. V lost 0 bases and J lost 2; bases outside the gene matches: 1. The DNA of the CDR3 is TGCGCCAGCAGCTTGGAACTAGCGGGAGCCTACGAGCAGTACTTC. Translating gives CASSLELAGAYEQYF.

This clone showed up just once. The V call is TRBV20-1, the J call TRBJ1-1, with D possibly TRBD1 on 5 matching bases. The germline V gene encodes CDR1 DFQATT and CDR2 SNEGSKA (reference sequence). CDR3 size: 14 residues. Trimming cost V 4 bases and J 4 bases, with 16 bases left between them. The CDR3 is CSANDRGSFTEAFF. CDR3 sequence (DNA): TGCAGTGCTAATGACAGAGGGTCGTTCACTGAAGCTTTCTTT.